The present T cell receptor (beta chain) was sequenced within a study of STAT5B mutations in CD4+ large granular lymphocyte leukemia. Study summary: Among healthy donors, a particular HLA allele went with more CDR3 'QG' motifs.

Study results and limitations: Patient CD4-sorted repertoires stayed more clonal than healthy ones after leukemic-clone removal. Main leukemic clonotypes were patient-specific, but approximately 25% appeared at low frequency elsewhere.

Details on this clone: Its target is not known.

Sequencing was at survey level. Sequencing used immunoSEQ multiplex PCR; TCRdb keeps in-frame clones, though not all of them. The sample lists 20,000 or so clones; roughly 76% were seen once. Sequencing used CD4+ T cells from blood buffy coats. The TCR originated in a human donor in good health.

The CDR3 loop is CASSPDKPYEQYF. The DNA of the CDR3 is TGTGCCAGCAGCCCCGATAAGCCCTACGAGCAGTACTTC. The rearrangement joins TRBV7-9 to TRBJ2-7; D unclear. Trimming left V 5 bases short and J 2 bases short, with 10 bases between. The CDR3 sequence is 13 residues long. CDR1 is SEHNR, CDR2 FQNEAQ, per germline (reference sequence).